Below, one TCR beta chain is given with its context. Its target is unknown. Germline is not matched at one junction end, which may reflect a read error. This CDR3 has 14 amino acids. Germline V gene lookup returns CDR1 MNHEY and CDR2 SMNVEV (reference sequence). Unique molecular identifiers were incorporated when the TCRbeta library was constructed. TCRdb reanalysed the PCR reads using MiXCR and keeps one entry per CDR3 protein. The data contain about 460,000 distinct CDR3 sequences, 10% of them singletons. These data come from a study of T-cell reconstitution after alpha-beta-depleted transplantation in children. General study findings and limits: Newly generated T cells supplied most T-cell counts and diversity one year post-transplant. There were reportedly several hundred expanded graft clones from which alpha-beta T cells came about two months after transplant. The high TCRbeta diversity at day 60 in some patients came from surviving recipient T cells and thymic progenitors.

The starting material was PBMCs, obtained before TCRalphabeta/CD19-depleted stem cell transplant. The chain is built from TRBV27 and TRBJ2-3, with TRBD2 as a possible D gene (7 bases). This receptor was obtained from a child aged 2-15 years with inherited bone marrow failure, due to receive a stem cell transplant. Here the CDR3 reads CASSFTGGTGTQYF. CDR3 coding DNA: TGTGCCAGCAGTTTCACGGGGGGCACAGGTACGCAGTATTTT.